One sample yielded the 18 T cell receptor beta chains listed below, sequenced in a study of T-cell reconstitution after alpha-beta-depleted transplantation in children. During its preparation, the TCRbeta library received unique molecular identifiers. TCRdb reanalysed the PCR reads using MiXCR and keeps one entry per CDR3 protein. The table includes a few hundred thousand distinct CDR3 sequences, about 8.8% detected once. The specimen was PBMCs from the stem cell graft donor, collected from the stem cell graft. The receptors derive from a human donor who donated a stem cell graft to a child with SCID.

This clonotype was counted many times. J is TRBJ2-1 and V is TRBV25-1, with a tentative D call TRBD1 (6 bases). V was cut by 5 bases and J by 3 bases, with 17 bases left in between. The CDR3 sequence is 16 residues long. Germline V gene sequence: CDR1 MGHDK, CDR2 SYGVNS. CDR3 loop: CASSISMGHLYNEQFF. The CDR3 DNA is TGTGCCAGCAGTATATCTATGGGACACCTCTACAATGAGCAGTTCTTC.

This clonotype was counted many times. The rearrangement uses TRBV5-1 and TRBJ2-1; D is unclear. Per germline, CDR1 SGHRS and CDR2 YFSETQ. The CDR3 sequence is 16 residues long. Trimming left V 2 bases short and J 2 bases short, with 14 bases between. In nucleotides, the CDR3 is TGCGCCAGCAGCTTTTGGTCGCCCACGGCCTACAATGAGCAGTTCTTC. Translation: CASSFWSPTAYNEQFF.

This clonotype was seen repeatedly, ten times or more. The gene calls are TRBV12-3 or TRBV12-4 and TRBJ1-2, with 12 nucleotides matching TRBD1. The CDR3 loop spans 15 amino acids. V was pared by 5 bases and J by 6 bases, with 7 bases of the junction left unmatched. The CDR3 nucleotides read TGTGCCAGCAGTAAACCGGGACAGGGGGCGAATGGCTACACCTTC. It codes for CASSKPGQGANGYTF.

This clonotype was counted ten times or more. The chain combines TRBV15 with TRBJ2-5; TRBD1 matches 8 bases. V gave up 1 base and J gave up 1 base; unmatched junction bases: 8. Germline lookup yields CDR1 LNHNV and CDR2 YYDKDF (reference sequence). The CDR3 length is 17 residues. CDR3 nucleotides: TGTGCCACCAGCAGAGGCAGGACAGGGATGACCCAAGAGACCCAGTACTTC. This sequence encodes CATSRGRTGMTQETQYF.

This clonotype has a count of ten or more. The chain is built from TRBV15 and TRBJ2-7, with 7 bases aligning to TRBD1. Germline CDR1 and CDR2: LNHNV and YYDKDF (reference sequence). Unmatched junction bases numbered 4, after V lost 1 base and J lost 1 base. The CDR3 is 15 amino acids. The CDR3 DNA follows: TGTGCCACCAGCAGAGCGGGACAGCGTTCCTACGAGCAGTACTTC. Its protein is CATSRAGQRSYEQYF.

This clonotype was found a few times. The chain joins TRBV12-3 or TRBV12-4 to TRBJ2-1; perhaps TRBD2 as D (6 bases). V shed 5 bases and J shed 11 bases, with 13 bases lying between them. There are 12 residues in the CDR3. CDR3 amino acids: CASSEGLLKQFF. The DNA of the CDR3 is TGTGCCAGCAGTGAAGGACTATTGAAGCAGTTCTTC.

This clonotype came up many times. The chain has TRBV9 and TRBJ2-3, with D perhaps matching TRBD2 (6 bases). This CDR3 has 16 amino acids. V was shortened by 4 bases and J by 0 bases, with 15 bases between the two germline ends. The germline CDR1 and CDR2 sequences are SGDLS and YYNGEE. The CDR3, as DNA: TGTGCCAGCAGCCCCCATCCGCGGGGAAGCACAGATACGCAGTATTTT. This translates into CASSPHPRGSTDTQYF.

Regarding this clonotype: This may arise from a read error, as a much more abundant clone is one base away. The chain recombines TRBV20-1 with TRBJ1-2; 11 bases agree with TRBD1. The V segment lost 5 bases and the J segment 12 bases; nucleotides outside the gene matches: 14. The CDR3 sequence is 14 residues long. Germline values: CDR1 DFQATT, CDR2 SNEGSKA (reference sequence). DNA for the CDR3: TGCAGTGCTCAAATCACCGGGACAGGGGGAGGCGACACCTTC. Protein: CSAQITGTGGGDTF.

This clonotype was detected only a few times. The chain combines TRBV27 with TRBJ2-2, with TRBD2 matching over 11 bases. Germline V gene data show CDR1 as MNHEY and CDR2 as SMNVEV (reference sequence). The length of the CDR3 is 17 residues. The ends lost 2 bases at V and 4 bases at J; junction bases unmatched: 6. DNA for the CDR3: TGTGCCAGCAGTTTAACTAGCGGGGGACGGGCCACCGGGGAGCTGTTTTTT. Its protein is CASSLTSGGRATGELFF.

This clonotype was detected many times. V usage is TRBV12-3 or TRBV12-4 and J usage is TRBJ2-3; D is ambiguous. This CDR3 is 12 amino acids long. The V end was cut by 6 bases, the J end by 7 bases, with 11 bases between. Written as DNA, the CDR3 is TGTGCCAGCAGCCACGCGAGGTATACGCAGTATTTT. It is translated as CASSHARYTQYF.

CDR3 coding DNA: TGTGCCAGCAGCTTCGTGACTAGCCCAGATACGCAGTATTTT. Its protein product is CASSFVTSPDTQYF. The chain carries TRBV7-6 and TRBJ2-3; TRBD2 agrees at 7 bases. Germline CDR1 and CDR2: SGHVS and FNYEAQ. After removal of 3 bases from V and 4 bases from J, the junction contained 4 bases not matched to a gene. The CDR3 loop spans 14 amino acids.

This clonotype was seen a handful of times. With a much larger clone just one base away, this may be a read error. The chain uses TRBV20-1 and TRBJ2-2; D perhaps matches TRBD2 (6 bases). This CDR3 is 16 amino acids long. CDR1 is DFQATT and CDR2 is SNEGSKA in the germline V gene (reference sequence). CDR3 in DNA: TGCTGTGCCACCGGGACTTTTCCCGCGAACACCGGGGAGCTGTTTTTT. It specifies CCATGTFPANTGELFF.

In this sample, this clonotype turned up many times. The chain carries TRBV10-3 and TRBJ1-1, with 11 bases matching TRBD1. The CDR3 consists of 13 residues. The germline V gene encodes CDR1 ENHRY and CDR2 SYGVKD. The ends lost 10 bases at V and 2 bases at J; junction bases unmatched: 3. Here the CDR3 reads CATGTGGNTEAFF. The DNA of the CDR3 is TGTGCCACCGGGACAGGGGGTAACACTGAAGCTTTCTTT.

The rearrangement joins TRBV3-1 to TRBJ1-1; 7 bases line up with TRBD1. This CDR3 spans 13 amino acids. Germline CDR1 reads LGHDT; CDR2 reads YNNKEL (reference sequence). The trim removed 2 bases at V and 7 bases at J, leaving 4 bases unmatched. CDR3 in DNA: TGTGCCAGCAGCCAACAGACAGGGCTTGAAGCTTTCTTT. Protein: CASSQQTGLEAFF.

This clonotype was seen a few times. The CDR3 is CSASTIQGAGANVLTF. CDR3 sequence (DNA): TGCAGTGCCAGTACCATACAAGGGGCTGGGGCCAACGTCCTGACTTTC. The chain recombines TRBV20-1 with TRBJ2-6, with D perhaps TRBD1 (5 bases). The CDR3 length is 16 residues. With 6 bases removed from V and 2 bases from J, the gap between germline ends came to 17 bases. Germline V CDR1 and CDR2: DFQATT, SNEGSKA (reference sequence).

This clonotype was observed at least ten times. The J gene is TRBJ1-2, the V gene TRBV27, with a tentative D call TRBD1 (5 bases). Trimming left V 3 bases short and J 6 bases short, with 17 bases between. The CDR3 length is 15 residues. Per germline, CDR1 MNHEY and CDR2 SMNVEV (reference sequence). CDR3 amino acids: CASSLVGHGRDGYTF. CDR3 coding DNA: TGTGCCAGCAGTTTGGTGGGGCACGGTAGGGATGGCTACACCTTC.

This clonotype was picked up many times. The rearrangement joins TRBV20-1 to TRBJ1-2; D not certain. Trimming removed 0 bases at V and 8 bases at J, with 10 bases between. The CDR3 extends over 12 amino acids. CDR1 is DFQATT, CDR2 SNEGSKA, per germline (reference sequence). This chain's CDR3 is CSARDEGGGYTF. CDR3 sequence (DNA): TGCAGTGCTAGAGATGAGGGTGGCGGCTACACCTTC.

This clonotype appeared many times. The chain carries TRBV29-1 and TRBJ2-5; D unclear. The CDR3 totals 12 residues. The germline gives CDR1 SQVTM, CDR2 ANQGSEA. Between the trimmed V and J ends, which lost 1 base and 5 bases, there was a span of 8 bases. CDR3 residues: CSVEGDVETQYF. The CDR3 region has the DNA TGCAGCGTTGAAGGGGATGTGGAGACCCAGTACTTC.